This T cell receptor (beta chain) was profiled in a study of blood T cell repertoires in COVID-19. Study-level background: PBMCs, B-cell-depleted T cells, or T cells were the source of the cDNA or gDNA that made up the material.

CDR3 length equals 14 residues. The germline V gene has CDR1 MDHEN and CDR2 SYDVKM. V trimming: 3 bases; J trimming: 8 bases; junction bases outside the gene matches: 7. Profiled with immunoSEQ multiplex PCR; TCRdb holds only in-frame clones, not every one. The sample records nearly 110,000 clones, approximately 90% being singletons. The sample taken for sequencing was peripheral blood. The sequence came from a man in his fifties or sixties with active or convalescent COVID-19. The genes are TRBV28 and TRBJ1-2; the match to TRBD1 covers 9 bases. DNA for the CDR3: TGTGCCAGCAGTTTGTCACAGGGGGCACGGGGCTACACCTTC. Amino acid sequence: CASSLSQGARGYTF.